This TCR beta chain was captured in a study of CD4 T cells in relation to SARS-CoV-2 and coronaviruses (dated by TCRdb to the early 2020s). Turning to the overall study: The ViraFEST assay cultured PBMCs with antigen for 10 days, then sequenced TCR beta CDR3s to find antigen-specific clonal expansions. Samples from three pre-COVID donors and the naive versus memory experiments were sequenced with the Adaptive Biotechnologies TCR-sequencing kit; other data were Illumina-based. For other donors in the study, expansion assays were sequenced with a different, Illumina-based TCR-beta assay. An HIV-1 Nef peptide pool or a no-peptide culture served as the negative reference condition. Patient-derived lymphoblastoid cell lines were used to map the HLA restriction of shared crossreactive spike epitopes. Memory CD4+ T cell crossreactivity between SARS-CoV-2 and common cold coronavirus spike proteins was assessed at the TCR clonotype level in the study. What the work shows at the level of the full study, not this receptor alone: Crossreactivity analysis was centred on spike protein, so crossreactivity against other viral proteins was not assessed. Pre-pandemic and post-infection samples were not both contributed by any donor, so tracing of the source of pre-existing responses was limited. Compared with monoreactive clones, crossreactive clones had significantly weaker SARS-CoV-2-driven expansion, a result consistent with antigenic imprinting. The study was constrained by small numbers of patients and of tested TCRs. Around three fifths of donors had memory CD4+ clonotypes that crossrecognized SARS-CoV-2 and at least one common cold coronavirus spike.

Comments on this clone: Its antigen target is currently unknown. Base qualities were left out, and no much larger clone turns up one base away.

Trimming takes 5 bases off V and 6 bases off J; junction bases not matched to a gene: 5. Per the germline V gene (reference sequence), LGHDT is the CDR1 and YNNKEL is the CDR2. The CDR3 covers 13 residues, taking in both the cysteine and the phenylalanine. Only the CDR3 region is kept as DNA, spanning 39 bases read in frame from base 1. Library method: the immunoSEQ multiplex PCR assay. Under the source paper's analysis protocol: During preprocessing, nonproductive sequences were removed, as were CDR3s that did not start with C, did not end with F or W, or were shorter than 7 amino acids. Antigen-specific clonotypes were called with the MANAFEST web app, based on expansion relative to reference and other culture wells. A clone was considered positive if the clone showed significant expansion compared with the reference culture in 2 of 3 replicate wells at an FDR below 0.05. Positive clones also required significant expansion versus all other tandem wells and an odds ratio above 5. CDR3 homology was quantified as pairwise Levenshtein distance, calculated with the stringdist R package after three terminal residues were trimmed from each end. TCRdb carries this immuneACCESS record with in-frame sequences only. Its versions omit some clonotypes, under half of them owing to an unresolved V gene in the studies checked, with the rest unexplained. V and J calls and clone size come straight from that table; D and trimming were deduced from the DNA. The table for this sample lists approximately 20,000 clones; over 65% of them were counted only once. The ten largest clones capture 17% of the sample.

CD4+ T cells from unexposed donors were collected before the COVID-19 pandemic (2011-2018). After more than nine days of culture, CD4+ T cells were isolated with the EasySep CD4+ T cell isolation kit. As far as cell numbers permitted, CD4+ T cells from unexposed donors were tested for reactivity against SARS-CoV-2 S and N as well as four spike pools from common cold coronaviruses. PBMCs were cultured at over 1.5 million per well in IMDM supplemented with about 5.3% human AB serum and 9 to 10 IU/ml IL-2. Half of the culture medium was replaced with fresh IL-2-containing medium on days 3 and 7. Triplicate replicate wells were generally used for each peptide culture condition. Leukapheresis product for the unexposed donors was bought commercially. PBMCs were isolated from leukapheresis product or whole blood by Ficoll-Paque PLUS gradient centrifugation. PBMCs were either used fresh in the expansion assay or cryopreserved at -140 degrees C. The QIAamp Micro DNA Kit was used to extract genomic DNA from the CD4+ T cells.

The V gene is TRBV3-1 (or the pseudogene TRBV3-2) and the J gene is TRBJ2-5; the junction holds 8 bases that match TRBD1. The receptor comes from a human donor in good health. The sequenced material came from CD4+ T cells from PBMCs, cultured in vitro. Here is the DNA: TGTGCCAGCAGCTTGACAGGGGATCAGACCCAGTACTTC. It is translated as CASSLTGDQTQYF.